The 11 T cell receptor beta chains below come from one sample, sequenced in a study of blood T cell repertoires in COVID-19. The method was immunoSEQ multiplex PCR; TCRdb's version includes in-frame clones alone and lacks a portion of them. The table records 350,000 to 400,000 clones, around 92% of them present only once. The sequencing sample was made of peripheral blood. Source of these receptors: a woman in her twenties or thirties with COVID-19, enrolled during active disease.

V gene TRBV28 combines with J gene TRBJ2-3; 13 bases fit TRBD2. Germline loops: CDR1 MDHEN, CDR2 SYDVKM. This CDR3 spans 19 amino acids. J was trimmed by 2 bases and V by 6 bases; bases with no gene match: 14. This chain's CDR3 is CASSPRLGTSGDHTDTQYF. The CDR3, as DNA: TGTGCCAGCAGCCCCCGCCTGGGGACTAGCGGGGACCACACAGATACGCAGTATTTT.

This rearrangement joins TRBV4-1 to TRBJ1-2, with D uncertain. Germline CDR1 and CDR2: MGHRA and YSYEKL. The CDR3 consists of 15 residues. The V end was cut by 1 base, the J end by 0 bases, with 9 bases between. This CDR3 reads CASSQAQVPNYGYTF. The CDR3 coding sequence is TGCGCCAGCAGCCAAGCCCAGGTGCCTAACTATGGCTACACCTTC.

The chain combines TRBV7-9 with TRBJ2-5, with 8 bases lining up with TRBD2. CDR3 length: 15 amino acids. The V and J ends lost 5 bases and 5 bases, in that order; junction bases with no gene match: 10. The germline CDR1 and CDR2 sequences are SEHNR and FQNEAQ (reference sequence). This CDR3 reads CASSPPGLGLETQYF. The CDR3 DNA follows: TGTGCCAGCAGCCCCCCGGGACTAGGTTTGGAGACCCAGTACTTC.

V gene TRBV25-1 combines with J gene TRBJ2-7; a weak D match, TRBD1 (5 bases). Trimming cost V 3 bases and J 2 bases, with 14 bases left between them. This CDR3 comprises 15 residues. Germline CDR1 reads MGHDK; CDR2 reads SYGVNS. The CDR3 loop reads CASSDPETVTYEQYF. The CDR3 DNA follows: TGTGCCAGCAGTGACCCGGAGACAGTAACCTACGAGCAGTACTTC.

The CDR3 reads CASSLAGQGSQPQHF. Here the CDR3 DNA reads TGTGCCAGCAGCTTAGCGGGACAGGGGAGTCAGCCCCAGCATTTT. This chain uses TRBV7-8 with TRBJ1-5, with 10 bases fitting TRBD1. Germline assignment: CDR1 SGHVS and CDR2 FQNEAQ. This CDR3 is 15 amino acids long. Trimming took 0 bases from V and 6 from J; bases not matched to a gene: 2.

V is TRBV7-9 and J is TRBJ1-2; tentatively, D is TRBD1 (5 bases). V was clipped by 5 bases and J by 8 bases, with 9 bases between them. Germline V gives CDR1 SEHNR, CDR2 FQNEAQ (reference sequence). The length of the CDR3 is 11 residues. The CDR3 coding sequence is TGTGCCAGCAGCCCAGGGCGCGGCTACACCTTC. This gives the protein CASSPGRGYTF.

This sequence joins TRBV2 and TRBJ2-1; tentatively, D is TRBD2 (5 bases). The CDR3 has 14 amino acids. V was trimmed by 3 bases and J by 10 bases, leaving 16 bases between them. Germline-derived CDR1 and CDR2 are SNHLY and FYNNEI. CDR3 DNA sequence: TGTGCCAGCAGTGAGGTAGCGTGGTCCCAGGAGCAGTTCTTC. Translating gives CASSEVAWSQEQFF.

The rearrangement uses TRBV19 and TRBJ1-6, with 9 bases that match TRBD1. CDR3 length: 16 residues. Germline trimming cut 6 bases from V and 5 bases from J; bases unmatched to any gene: 8. CDR1 LNHDA and CDR2 SQIVND come from the germline V gene (reference sequence). The DNA for the CDR3 is TGTGCCAGTAGACTGGACAGGGGAAATCATAATTCACCCCTCCACTTT. It specifies CASRLDRGNHNSPLHF.

The rearrangement joins TRBV12-3 or TRBV12-4 to TRBJ1-2, with D perhaps matching TRBD1 (5 bases). The CDR3 consists of 13 residues. V was clipped by 3 bases and J by 6 bases, with 11 bases between them. CDR3 DNA sequence: TGTGCCAGCAGTTTTCCGGCGGGGGATGGCTACACCTTC. Amino acid sequence: CASSFPAGDGYTF.

V is TRBV11-3 and J is TRBJ2-7; D is perhaps TRBD2 (5 bases). CDR3 length equals 12 residues. CDR1 and CDR2 (germline): SGHNT, YENEEA. V was shortened by 5 bases and J by 4 bases, with 9 bases between the two germline ends. Here the CDR3 reads CASSTRGYEQYV. Written as DNA, the CDR3 is TGTGCCAGCAGCACCCGCGGGTACGAGCAGTACGTC.

The chain carries TRBV18 and TRBJ2-7; D perhaps matches TRBD1 (6 bases). Deletions cut 4 bases from V and 3 bases from J, with 10 bases between. In germline, CDR1 is KGHSH, CDR2 LQKENI. The length of the CDR3 is 13 residues. The CDR3, as DNA: TGTGCCAGCTCACTACAGGGAGACTACGAGCAGTACGTC. Amino acid sequence: CASSLQGDYEQYV.